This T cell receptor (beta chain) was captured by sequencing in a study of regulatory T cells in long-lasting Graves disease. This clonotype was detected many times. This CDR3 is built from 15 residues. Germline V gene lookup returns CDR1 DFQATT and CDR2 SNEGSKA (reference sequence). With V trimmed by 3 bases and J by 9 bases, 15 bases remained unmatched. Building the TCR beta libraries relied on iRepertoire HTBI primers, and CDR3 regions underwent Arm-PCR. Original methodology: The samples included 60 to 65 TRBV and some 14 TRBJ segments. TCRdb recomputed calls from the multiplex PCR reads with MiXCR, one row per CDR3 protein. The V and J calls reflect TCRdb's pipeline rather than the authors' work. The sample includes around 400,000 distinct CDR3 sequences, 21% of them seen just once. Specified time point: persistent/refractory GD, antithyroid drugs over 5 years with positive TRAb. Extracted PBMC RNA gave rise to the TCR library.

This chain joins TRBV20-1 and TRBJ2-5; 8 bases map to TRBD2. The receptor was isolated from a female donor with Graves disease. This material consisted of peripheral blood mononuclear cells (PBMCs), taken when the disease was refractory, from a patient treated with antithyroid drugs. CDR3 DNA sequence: TGCAGTGCTAGCGGTACACTAGCGGCCAGCACGGCCCAGTACTTC. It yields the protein CSASGTLAASTAQYF.